This T cell receptor beta chain is from a study of T cell clonotyping in hematopoietic cell transplantation. To note about this clone: The antigen is unknown.

Germline CDR1 and CDR2: SGHNT and YENEEA. This CDR3 is 14 amino acids long. V lost 4 bases and J 6 bases, leaving 12 bases between the germline ends. Study conclusions and caveats: Pathologically expanded recipient clonotypes increased progressively from day 30 to day 180 as diversity fell. Few recipient clonotypes overlapped donors; over 97% were de novo at given depth. Graft donor and pretransplant recipient Inverse Simpson Index values predicted broader posttransplant TCR diversity.

Sequenced by immunoSEQ multiplex PCR; TCRdb stores in-frame clones only, minus some. The sample consists of 9,500 to 11,000 clones, 75% to 85% of them appearing once. This TCR was sampled from a female patient in her thirties or forties who had an allogeneic stem cell transplant from a related donor, so T cells may come from the graft donor. Some clones in this sample may be carry-over from other donors' samples. The chain employs TRBV11-3 and TRBJ2-2; possibly TRBD2 for D (5 bases). Sequenced material: PBMCs, taken 30 days after allogeneic stem cell transplant. The CDR3 region is CASSSGTGAGELFF. In DNA, the CDR3 is TGTGCCAGCAGCTCCGGAACCGGGGCCGGGGAGCTGTTTTTT.